These 27 T cell receptor beta chains came from one sample sequenced in a study of OX40 agonist ivuxolimab in advanced cancers. Profiled with immunoSEQ multiplex PCR; TCRdb holds only in-frame clones, not every one. Found here are tens of thousands of clones, around 90% of them singletons; the top ten hold roughly 0.32%. The sequenced sample was CD4+ or CD8+ T cells sorted from blood, obtained in a trial of the OX40 agonist ivuxolimab. All receptors come from an adult with an advanced solid tumor such as melanoma, head and neck, liver or kidney cancer.

The CDR3 here is CARRGTGDNEQFF. The CDR3 nucleotides read TGTGCCCGTCGCGGGACAGGGGACAATGAGCAGTTCTTC. The chain employs TRBV30 and TRBJ2-1; 10 bases agree with TRBD1. V trimming: 8 bases; J trimming: 5 bases; junction bases outside the gene matches: 6. Germline V gene data show CDR1 as GTSNPN and CDR2 as SVGIG (reference sequence). There are 13 residues in the CDR3.

The chain is built from TRBV2 and TRBJ1-4; no reliable D call. The germline gives CDR1 SNHLY, CDR2 FYNNEI. The CDR3 is made up of 14 amino acids. V was cut by 1 base and J by 1 base, with 4 bases left in between. The DNA for the CDR3 is TGTGCCAGCAGTGAAGGGAGAACTAATGAAAAACTGTTTTTT. This codes for CASSEGRTNEKLFF.

V usage is TRBV29-1 and J usage is TRBJ2-5; D may match TRBD1 or TRBD2 (7 bases each). The CDR3 length is 12 residues. The V gene's germline CDR1 is SQVTM and CDR2 ANQGSEA. V was cut by 4 bases and J by 7 bases, with 13 bases left in between. The CDR3 loop reads CSVGGGQRTQYF. The CDR3 bases are TGCAGCGTTGGGGGGGGACAGAGGACCCAGTACTTC. Full variable domain (outside the CDR3, taken from reference TRBV29-1 and TRBJ2-5): SAVISQKPSRDICQRGTSLTIQCQVDSQVTMMFWYRQQPGQSLTLIATANQGSEATYESGFVIDKFPISRPNLTFSTLTVSNMSPEDSSIYLCSVGGGQRTQYFGPGTRLLVL.

This chain joins TRBV7-3 and TRBJ2-1, with D hard to call. CDR3 length: 12 amino acids. Trimming shortened V by 2 bases and J by 4 bases, and 3 bases separated the two germline ends. CDR1 and CDR2 from the germline V gene are SGHTA and FQGTGA. As DNA, the CDR3 is TGTGCCAGCAGCTTAGGGTACAATGAGCAGTTCTTC. Translation gives CASSLGYNEQFF.

The chain links TRBV7-9 to TRBJ1-5, with D hard to call. The CDR3 runs to 13 residues. V was trimmed by 3 bases and J by 3 bases, leaving 6 bases between them. Germline CDR1 reads SEHNR; CDR2 reads FQNEAQ (reference sequence). CDR3 in DNA: TGTGCCAGCAGCTTGACGGTCAATCAGCCCCAGCATTTT. This codes for CASSLTVNQPQHF.

This chain joins TRBV4-2 and TRBJ1-4, with 9 nucleotides matching TRBD1. The CDR3 spans 16 residues. The germline CDR1 and CDR2 sequences are LGHNA and YNFKEQ. The ends lost 1 base at V and 6 bases at J; junction bases unmatched: 6. CDR3: CASSQVLGQGHEKLFF. For the CDR3, the DNA is TGTGCCAGCAGCCAAGTACTGGGACAGGGTCATGAAAAACTGTTTTTT.

The rearrangement links TRBV7-9 to TRBJ2-1; 9 nucleotides line up with TRBD2. The CDR3 has 16 residues. Per the germline V gene, CDR1 is SEHNR and CDR2 is FQNEAQ (reference sequence). V trimming: 4 bases; J trimming: 8 bases; junction bases outside the gene matches: 12. This CDR3 is CASSSPRGRAIYEQFF. In nucleotides, the CDR3 is TGTGCCAGCAGCTCACCCCGCGGGAGGGCCATCTATGAGCAGTTCTTC.

The chain joins TRBV7-3 to TRBJ2-1; TRBD1 agrees at 7 bases. After removal of 6 bases from V and 7 bases from J, the junction contained 9 bases not matched to a gene. Germline V gives CDR1 SGHTA, CDR2 FQGTGA. CDR3 size: 14 residues. CDR3 residues: CASSRTPGQNEQFF. The CDR3 DNA reads TGTGCCAGCAGTCGGACGCCGGGACAGAATGAGCAGTTCTTC.

CDR3 sequence reads: CASSFGDSTEAFF. CDR3 coding DNA: TGTGCCAGCAGCTTCGGGGACAGCACTGAAGCTTTCTTT. The rearrangement joins TRBV11-2 to TRBJ1-1; 7 bases match TRBD1. This CDR3 region has 13 residues. The germline gives CDR1 SGHAT, CDR2 FQNNGV. Trimming cost V 3 bases and J 4 bases; bases outside gene matches: 2.

CDR3 bases: TGTGCCAGCAGTTTCCCCTTCGGGCCCGGTGGCTACACCTTC. Translation: CASSFPFGPGGYTF. The chain employs TRBV28 and TRBJ1-2, with D uncertain. Trimming shortened V by 3 bases and J by 7 bases, and 15 bases separated the two germline ends. Germline CDR1 is MDHEN and CDR2 is SYDVKM. The CDR3 covers 14 residues.

Regarding this clone: The conserved phenylalanine or tryptophan normally closing the CDR3 is absent here, so this likely arose from a read error. As DNA, the CDR3 is TGTGCCAGCAGCCCGGTTGGTTGGGATAACTATGGCTACACCCTC. Its protein is CASSPVGWDNYGYTL. This chain connects TRBV28 to TRBJ1-2, with D unresolved. The CDR3 length is 15 residues. V gave up 6 bases and J gave up 1 base, with 15 bases separating them. CDR1 is MDHEN and CDR2 is SYDVKM in the germline V gene.

The J gene is TRBJ2-1, the V gene TRBV23-1, with TRBD1 matching over 7 bases. TRBV23-1 is annotated as an ORF whose role is uncertain. The V gene end was trimmed by 2 bases and the J gene end by 7 bases; junction bases not matched to a gene: 17. This CDR3 spans 18 amino acids. CDR3 nucleotide sequence: TGCGCCAGCAGTCAAGCTAAAGCAGGGGGTCCCCCCTGGAATGAGCAGTTCTTC. It specifies CASSQAKAGGPPWNEQFF.

V usage is TRBV5-1 and J usage is TRBJ1-1; 7 positions match TRBD1. CDR3 size: 15 residues. With V trimmed by 0 bases and J by 3 bases, 5 bases remained unmatched. From germline, CDR1 is SGHRS and CDR2 YFSETQ. DNA for the CDR3: TGCGCCAGCAGCTTGGACCCAGGGGGGGACACTGAAGCTTTCTTT. The encoded protein is CASSLDPGGDTEAFF.

The chain has TRBV5-5 and TRBJ1-1; a weak D match, TRBD1 (5 bases). The CDR3 length is 14 residues. The germline V and J ends were trimmed by 2 bases and 1 base, with 9 bases remaining between them. Germline lookup yields CDR1 SGHKS and CDR2 YYEKEE (reference sequence). The CDR3 sequence is CASSFQTENTEAFF. CDR3 DNA: TGTGCCAGCAGCTTCCAGACAGAGAACACTGAAGCTTTCTTT.

V gene TRBV27 combines with J gene TRBJ2-7; 9 bases agree with TRBD1. The CDR3 contains 14 residues. Trimming cost V 6 bases and J 5 bases; bases outside gene matches: 8. Germline V lookup: CDR1 MNHEY, CDR2 SMNVEV (reference sequence). CDR3 region: CASRLQGARDEQYF. The DNA for the CDR3 is TGTGCCAGCAGACTACAGGGGGCGAGGGACGAGCAGTACTTC.

The chain employs TRBV28 and TRBJ2-7; D not certain. Deletions cut 4 bases from V and 2 bases from J, with 9 bases between. Germline V lookup: CDR1 MDHEN, CDR2 SYDVKM. The CDR3 has 13 residues. CDR3 DNA: TGTGCCAGCAGTTCGGCTCGGCCCTACGAGCAGTACTTC. Encoded protein: CASSSARPYEQYF.

The chain couples TRBV6-5 to TRBJ1-5, with unresolved D. The CDR3 is made up of 13 amino acids. Germline CDR1 reads MNHEY; CDR2 reads SVGAGI. Trimming shortened V by 5 bases and J by 4 bases, and 9 bases separated the two germline ends. This CDR3 is CASSAGINQPQHF. The CDR3 DNA sequence: TGTGCCAGCAGTGCCGGGATAAATCAGCCCCAGCATTTT.

The gene calls are TRBV7-9 and TRBJ2-1, with TRBD1 identical over 7 bases. CDR3 size: 15 residues. Per germline, CDR1 SEHNR and CDR2 FQNEAQ (reference sequence). J gave up 6 bases and V 0 bases, and 5 bases lay outside the gene matches. CDR3 amino acids: CASSLAGSGGNEQFF. The CDR3 DNA sequence: TGTGCCAGCAGCTTAGCGGGATCAGGGGGCAATGAGCAGTTCTTC.

This chain connects TRBV4-1 to TRBJ2-3; 10 nucleotides align to TRBD1. This CDR3 comprises 18 residues. CDR1 is MGHRA, CDR2 YSYEKL, per germline. V shed 0 bases and J 1 base; nucleotides not matched to a gene: 7. The CDR3 protein is CASSQELVGTGGTDTQYF. The CDR3 bases are TGCGCCAGCAGCCAAGAACTGGTAGGGACAGGGGGCACAGATACGCAGTATTTT.

The V call is TRBV21-1, the J call TRBJ2-4; the table assigns TRBD1, which was not confirmed against the DNA. TRBV21-1 is reported as a pseudogene. This CDR3 is 17 amino acids long. CDR3 sequence (DNA): TGTGCCAGCAGCCCGCTGGATGGGACAGCCCTGAGGGACATTCAGTACTTC. Protein: CASSPLDGTALRDIQYF.

This chain joins TRBV4-1 and TRBJ1-2; D is possibly TRBD1 (6 bases). The CDR3 covers 17 residues. Germline V gene data show CDR1 as MGHRA and CDR2 as YSYEKL. Deletions cut 6 bases from V and 1 base from J, with 21 bases between. CDR3 sequence reads: CASRTNGWGRDNYGYTF. CDR3 nucleotides: TGCGCCAGCAGAACGAACGGATGGGGGCGGGATAACTATGGCTACACCTTC.

This chain joins TRBV5-1 and TRBJ2-5; 10 nucleotides line up with TRBD2. The CDR3 totals 14 residues. Per germline, CDR1 SGHRS and CDR2 YFSETQ. The trim removed 3 bases at V and 5 bases at J, leaving 4 bases unmatched. CDR3 region: CASSSLAGVETQYF. CDR3 sequence (DNA): TGCGCCAGCAGCTCCCTAGCGGGAGTGGAGACCCAGTACTTC.

This CDR3 reads CASSPGSNNEQFF. The CDR3 coding sequence is TGCGCCAGCAGCCCCGGGTCTAACAATGAGCAGTTCTTC. This rearrangement joins TRBV5-1 to TRBJ2-1; D is ambiguous. The CDR3 consists of 13 residues. V shed 4 bases and J shed 5 bases, with 10 bases lying between them. Germline CDR1 SGHRS, CDR2 YFSETQ.

This clone appeared a single time. The genes are TRBV7-2 and TRBJ1-1; D is unclear. The CDR3 runs 14 residues. V was trimmed by 5 bases and J by 2 bases, leaving 12 bases between them. Germline values: CDR1 SGHTA, CDR2 FQGNSA. CDR3 nucleotide sequence: TGTGCCAGCAGCCCCTGGCACGGAAACACTGAAGCTTTCTTT. As protein: CASSPWHGNTEAFF.

The chain couples TRBV6-5 to TRBJ1-1, with 8 bases matching TRBD1. Germline V CDR1 and CDR2: MNHEY, SVGAGI. The ends lost 2 bases at V and 11 bases at J; junction bases unmatched: 13. The CDR3 consists of 15 residues. CDR3 coding DNA: TGTGCCAGCAGTTACGGGGGACAGGCGGAGACTGGGGCTTTCTTT. This sequence encodes CASSYGGQAETGAFF.

V and J are TRBV7-9 and TRBJ2-3; 8 bases are shared with TRBD1. V lost 5 bases and J lost 0; bases outside the gene matches: 4. Germline lookup yields CDR1 SEHNR and CDR2 FQNEAQ (reference sequence). The CDR3 runs to 15 residues. CDR3 nucleotides: TGTGCCAGCAGCGAACAGGGGGGAAGCACAGATACGCAGTATTTT. Its translation: CASSEQGGSTDTQYF.

The V and J genes are TRBV28 and TRBJ1-1; D may be TRBD1 (5 bases). Germline CDR1 is MDHEN and CDR2 is SYDVKM. V was cut by 2 bases and J by 4 bases, with 8 bases left in between. This CDR3 is 13 amino acids long. The CDR3 loop reads CASSLMGGTEAFF. The CDR3, as DNA: TGTGCCAGCAGTTTAATGGGGGGCACTGAAGCTTTCTTT.